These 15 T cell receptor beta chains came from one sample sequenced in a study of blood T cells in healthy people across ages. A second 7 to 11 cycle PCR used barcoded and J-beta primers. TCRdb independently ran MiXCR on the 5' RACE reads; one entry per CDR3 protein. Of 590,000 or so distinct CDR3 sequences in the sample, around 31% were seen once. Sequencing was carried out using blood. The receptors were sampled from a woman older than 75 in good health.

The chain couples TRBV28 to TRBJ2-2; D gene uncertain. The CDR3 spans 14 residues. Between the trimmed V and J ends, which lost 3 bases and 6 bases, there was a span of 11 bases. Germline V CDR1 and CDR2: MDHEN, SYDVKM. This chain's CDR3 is CASSFNRPPGELFF. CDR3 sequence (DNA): TGTGCCAGCAGTTTCAATCGGCCCCCCGGGGAGCTGTTTTTT.

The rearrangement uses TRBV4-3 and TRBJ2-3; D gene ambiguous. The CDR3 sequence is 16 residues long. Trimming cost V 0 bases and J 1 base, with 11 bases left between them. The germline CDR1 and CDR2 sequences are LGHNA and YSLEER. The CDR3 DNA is TGCGCCAGCAGCCAAGATCACGGCTATCGCACAGATACGCAGTATTTT. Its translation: CASSQDHGYRTDTQYF.

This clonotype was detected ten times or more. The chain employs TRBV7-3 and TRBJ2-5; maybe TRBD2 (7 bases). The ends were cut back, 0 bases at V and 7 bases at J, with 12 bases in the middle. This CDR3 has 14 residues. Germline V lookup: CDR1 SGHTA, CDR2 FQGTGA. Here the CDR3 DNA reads TGTGCCAGCAGCTTAACGCGGGGGCAGGGGACCCAGTACTTC. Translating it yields CASSLTRGQGTQYF.

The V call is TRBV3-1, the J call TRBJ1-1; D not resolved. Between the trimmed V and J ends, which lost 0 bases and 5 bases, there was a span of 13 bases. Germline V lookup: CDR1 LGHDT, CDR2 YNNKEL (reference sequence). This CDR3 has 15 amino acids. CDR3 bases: TGTGCCAGCAGCCAAGATAAAGGATTAGGGACTGAAGCTTTCTTT. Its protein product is CASSQDKGLGTEAFF.

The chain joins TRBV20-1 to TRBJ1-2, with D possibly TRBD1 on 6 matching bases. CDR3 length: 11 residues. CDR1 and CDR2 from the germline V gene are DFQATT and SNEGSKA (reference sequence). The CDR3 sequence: CRPRGAGGYTF. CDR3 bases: TGCCGTCCCCGGGGGGCGGGCGGCTACACCTTC.

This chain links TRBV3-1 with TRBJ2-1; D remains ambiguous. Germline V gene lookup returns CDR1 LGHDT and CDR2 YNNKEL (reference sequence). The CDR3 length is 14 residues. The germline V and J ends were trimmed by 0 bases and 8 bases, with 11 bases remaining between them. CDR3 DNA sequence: TGTGCCAGCAGCCAAGATCTCCTTTACGATGAGCAGTTCTTC. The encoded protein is CASSQDLLYDEQFF.

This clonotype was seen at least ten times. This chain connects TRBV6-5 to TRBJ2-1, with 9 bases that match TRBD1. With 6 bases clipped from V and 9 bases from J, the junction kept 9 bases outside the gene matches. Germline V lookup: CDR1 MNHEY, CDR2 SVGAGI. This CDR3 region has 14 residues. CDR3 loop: CASRDTGGAGEQFF. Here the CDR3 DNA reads TGTGCCAGCAGGGACACAGGGGGCGCGGGTGAGCAGTTCTTC.

The CDR3 spells CATSRESANTGELFF. CDR3 in DNA: TGTGCCACCAGCAGAGAGTCCGCGAACACCGGGGAGCTGTTTTTT. The rearrangement links TRBV15 to TRBJ2-2; D remains ambiguous. Trimming took 0 bases from V and 0 from J, leaving 5 bases between them. Germline assignment: CDR1 LNHNV and CDR2 YYDKDF (reference sequence). The CDR3 spans 15 residues.

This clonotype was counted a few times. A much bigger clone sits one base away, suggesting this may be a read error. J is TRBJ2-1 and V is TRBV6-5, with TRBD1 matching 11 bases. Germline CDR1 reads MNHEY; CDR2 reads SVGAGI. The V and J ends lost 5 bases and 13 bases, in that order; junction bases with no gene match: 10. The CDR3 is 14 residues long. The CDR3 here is CASSGQGAAETQFF. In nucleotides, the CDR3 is TGTGCCAGCAGTGGACAGGGGGCGGCGGAGACCCAGTTCTTC.

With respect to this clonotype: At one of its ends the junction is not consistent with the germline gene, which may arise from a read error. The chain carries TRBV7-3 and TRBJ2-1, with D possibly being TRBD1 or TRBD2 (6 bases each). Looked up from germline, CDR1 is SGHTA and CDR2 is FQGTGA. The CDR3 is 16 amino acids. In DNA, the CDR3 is TGTGCCAGCAGCTTGGACGGGGGCTTCTCCTGCAATGAGCAGTTCTTC. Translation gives CASSLDGGFSCNEQFF.

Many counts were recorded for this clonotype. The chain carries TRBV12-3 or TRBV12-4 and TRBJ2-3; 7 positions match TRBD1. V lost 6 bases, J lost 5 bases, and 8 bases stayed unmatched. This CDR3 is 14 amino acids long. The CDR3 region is CASSATGWGDTQYF. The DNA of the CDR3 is TGTGCCAGCAGCGCGACAGGGTGGGGAGATACGCAGTATTTT.

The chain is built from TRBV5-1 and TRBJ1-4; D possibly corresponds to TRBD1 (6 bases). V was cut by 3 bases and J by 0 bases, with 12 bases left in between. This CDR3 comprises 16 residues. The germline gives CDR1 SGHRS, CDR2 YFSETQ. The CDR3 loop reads CASSSGTTATNEKLFF. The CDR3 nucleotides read TGCGCCAGCAGCTCAGGGACAACTGCAACTAATGAAAAACTGTTTTTT.

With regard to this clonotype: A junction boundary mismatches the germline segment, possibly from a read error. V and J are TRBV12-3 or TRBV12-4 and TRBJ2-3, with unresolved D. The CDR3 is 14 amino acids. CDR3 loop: CASSSRVRTDMQYF. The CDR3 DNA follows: TGTGCCAGCAGTTCTAGAGTGAGAACAGATATGCAGTATTTT.

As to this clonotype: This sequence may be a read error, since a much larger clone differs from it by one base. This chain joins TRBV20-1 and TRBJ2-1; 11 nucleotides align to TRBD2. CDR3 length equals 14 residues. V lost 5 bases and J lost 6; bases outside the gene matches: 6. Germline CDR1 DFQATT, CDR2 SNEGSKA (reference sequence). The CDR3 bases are TGCAGTGCTCAAGGGACTAGCGGTTGCAATGAGCAGTTCTTC. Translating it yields CSAQGTSGCNEQFF.

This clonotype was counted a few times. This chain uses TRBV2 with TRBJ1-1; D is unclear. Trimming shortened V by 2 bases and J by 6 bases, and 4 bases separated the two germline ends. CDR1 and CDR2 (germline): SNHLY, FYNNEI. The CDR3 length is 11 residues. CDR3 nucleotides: TGTGCCAGCAGTGAAAAACCTGAAGCTTTCTTT. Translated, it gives CASSEKPEAFF.